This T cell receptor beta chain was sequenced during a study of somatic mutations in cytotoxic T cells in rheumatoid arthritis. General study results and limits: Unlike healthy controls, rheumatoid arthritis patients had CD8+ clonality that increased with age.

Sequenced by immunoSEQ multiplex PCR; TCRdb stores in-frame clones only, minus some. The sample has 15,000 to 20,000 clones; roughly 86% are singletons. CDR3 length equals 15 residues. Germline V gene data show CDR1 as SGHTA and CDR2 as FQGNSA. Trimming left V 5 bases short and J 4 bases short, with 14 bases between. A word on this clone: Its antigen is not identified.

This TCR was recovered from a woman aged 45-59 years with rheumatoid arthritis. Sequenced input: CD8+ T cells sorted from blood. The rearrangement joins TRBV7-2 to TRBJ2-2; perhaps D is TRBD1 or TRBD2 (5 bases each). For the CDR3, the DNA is TGTGCCAGCAGCCGGGGCGCAGGGTCCACCGGGGAGCTGTTTTTT. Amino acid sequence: CASSRGAGSTGELFF.